The TCR beta chain described here comes from a study of blood T cells in healthy people across ages. Primers used in a second PCR of about 6 to 11 cycles were a sample-barcoded 5' primer and a J-beta primer mix. TCRdb reprocessed the 5' RACE reads with MiXCR, giving one entry per CDR3 protein. The sample carries 850,000 or so distinct CDR3 sequences, around 30% recorded once. This clonotype occurred many times. V lost 0 bases, J lost 0 bases, and 13 bases lay in between. Germline CDR1 SGDLS, CDR2 YYNGEE. The CDR3 sequence is 16 residues long. Researchers report isolating at least 6 million PBMCs per sample.

What was sequenced was blood. V usage is TRBV9 and J usage is TRBJ2-7, with no clear D. The sequence derives from a woman older than 75 in good health. The CDR3: CASSVELWASSYEQYF. For the CDR3, the DNA is TGTGCCAGCAGCGTAGAGTTATGGGCCAGCTCCTACGAGCAGTACTTC.